The 4 T cell receptor beta chains reported below all come from one sample, sequenced in a study of glioma-infiltrating T cells. The iRepertoire nested amplicon-rescue multiplex PCR amplified TCR alpha and beta CDR3s from RNA. MiXCR, run by TCRdb on the multiplex PCR reads, gives a single entry per CDR3 protein. The sample lists around 390,000 distinct CDR3 sequences; more than 35% were seen once. Specimen: glioma tissue, nonneoplastic brain tissue, or PBMCs (not recorded which). The receptors derive from a human donor with low-grade glioma or glioblastoma, undergoing nonglioma brain surgery, or in good health (not recorded which).

The gene calls are TRBV24-1 and TRBJ1-6, with 11 bases that match TRBD1. CDR1 is KGHDR, CDR2 SFDVKD, per germline. The length of the CDR3 is 13 residues. Unmatched junction bases numbered 2, after V lost 9 bases and J lost 8 bases. Here the CDR3 reads CATPDRGHSPLHF. In DNA, the CDR3 is TGTGCCACCCCGGACAGGGGGCATTCACCCCTCCACTTT.

V usage is TRBV12-3 or TRBV12-4 and J usage is TRBJ2-7; 9 bases map to TRBD1. With 3 bases clipped from V and 0 bases from J, the junction kept 6 bases outside the gene matches. This CDR3 has 16 amino acids. The CDR3 coding sequence is TGTGCCAGCAGTTTTTATGGGACAGGGAGCTCCTACGAGCAGTACTTC. Encoded protein: CASSFYGTGSSYEQYF.

The V call is TRBV12-3 or TRBV12-4, the J call TRBJ1-5; D unclear. V was cut by 1 base and J by 8 bases, with 9 bases left in between. The CDR3 runs to 13 residues. CDR3 DNA sequence: TGTGCCAGCAGTTTAGTCCGGAGGAAGCCCCAGCATTTT. Encoded protein: CASSLVRRKPQHF.

This clonotype has just one count. This may come from a read error, since a much larger clone is one base off. The chain joins TRBV6-9 to TRBJ1-2; no firm D call. This CDR3 has 12 amino acids. CDR1 MNHGY and CDR2 SVAAGI come from the germline V gene. The CDR3 loop is CASSYRESGYNF. DNA of the CDR3: TGTGCCAGCAGTTACCGGGAGTCTGGCTACAACTTC.